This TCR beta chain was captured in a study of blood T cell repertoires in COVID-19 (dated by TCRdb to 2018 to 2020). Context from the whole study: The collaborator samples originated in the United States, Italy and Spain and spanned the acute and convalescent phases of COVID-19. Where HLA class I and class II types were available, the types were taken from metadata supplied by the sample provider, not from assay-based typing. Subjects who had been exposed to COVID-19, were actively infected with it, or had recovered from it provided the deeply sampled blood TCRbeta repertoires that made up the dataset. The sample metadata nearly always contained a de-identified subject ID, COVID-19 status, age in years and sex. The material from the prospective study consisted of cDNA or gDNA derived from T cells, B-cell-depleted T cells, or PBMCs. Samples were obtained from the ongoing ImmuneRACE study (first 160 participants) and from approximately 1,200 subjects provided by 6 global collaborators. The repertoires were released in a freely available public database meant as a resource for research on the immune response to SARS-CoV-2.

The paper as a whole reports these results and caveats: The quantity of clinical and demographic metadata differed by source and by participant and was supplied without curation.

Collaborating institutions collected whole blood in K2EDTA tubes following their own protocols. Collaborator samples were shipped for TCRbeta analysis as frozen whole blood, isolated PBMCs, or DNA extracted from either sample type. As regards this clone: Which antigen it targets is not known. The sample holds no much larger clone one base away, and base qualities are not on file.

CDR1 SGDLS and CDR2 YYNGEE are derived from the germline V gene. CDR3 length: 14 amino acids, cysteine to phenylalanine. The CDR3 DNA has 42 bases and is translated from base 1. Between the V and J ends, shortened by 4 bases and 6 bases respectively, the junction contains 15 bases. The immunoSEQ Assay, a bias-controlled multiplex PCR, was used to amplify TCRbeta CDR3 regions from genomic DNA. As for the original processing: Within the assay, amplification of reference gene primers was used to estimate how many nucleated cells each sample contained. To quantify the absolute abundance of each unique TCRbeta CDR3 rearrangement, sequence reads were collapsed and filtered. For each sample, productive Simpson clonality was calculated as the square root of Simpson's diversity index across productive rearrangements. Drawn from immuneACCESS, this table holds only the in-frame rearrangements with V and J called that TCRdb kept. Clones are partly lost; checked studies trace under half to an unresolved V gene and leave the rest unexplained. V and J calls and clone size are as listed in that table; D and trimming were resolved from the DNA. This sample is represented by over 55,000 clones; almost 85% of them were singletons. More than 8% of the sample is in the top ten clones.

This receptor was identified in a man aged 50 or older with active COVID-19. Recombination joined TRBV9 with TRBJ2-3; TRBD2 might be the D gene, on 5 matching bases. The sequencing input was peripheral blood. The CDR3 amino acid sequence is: CASSPWGVGDTQYF. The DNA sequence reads TGTGCCAGCAGCCCCTGGGGAGTCGGCGATACGCAGTATTTT.